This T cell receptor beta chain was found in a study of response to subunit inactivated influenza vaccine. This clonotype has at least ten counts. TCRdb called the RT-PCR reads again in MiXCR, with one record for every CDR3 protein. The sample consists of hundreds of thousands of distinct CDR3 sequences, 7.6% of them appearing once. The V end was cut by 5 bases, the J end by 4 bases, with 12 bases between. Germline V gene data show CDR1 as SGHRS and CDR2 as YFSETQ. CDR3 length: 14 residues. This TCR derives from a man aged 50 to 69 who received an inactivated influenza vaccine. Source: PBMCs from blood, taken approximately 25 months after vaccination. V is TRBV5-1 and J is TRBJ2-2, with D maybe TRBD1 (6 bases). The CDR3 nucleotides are TGCGCCAGCAGACTAGAAGGGGGCACCGGGGAGCTGTTTTTT. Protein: CASRLEGGTGELFF.